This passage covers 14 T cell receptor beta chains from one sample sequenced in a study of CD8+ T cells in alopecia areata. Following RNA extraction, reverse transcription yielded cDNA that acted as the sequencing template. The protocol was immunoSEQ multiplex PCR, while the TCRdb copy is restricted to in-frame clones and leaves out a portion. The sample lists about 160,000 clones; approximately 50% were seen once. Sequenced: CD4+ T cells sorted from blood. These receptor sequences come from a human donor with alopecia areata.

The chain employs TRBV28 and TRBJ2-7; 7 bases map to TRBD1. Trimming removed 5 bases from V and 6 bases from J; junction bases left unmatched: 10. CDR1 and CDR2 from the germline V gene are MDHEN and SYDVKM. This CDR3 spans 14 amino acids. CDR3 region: CASSRVRGPPEQYF. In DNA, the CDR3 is TGTGCCAGCAGTAGGGTAAGGGGGCCTCCCGAGCAGTACTTC. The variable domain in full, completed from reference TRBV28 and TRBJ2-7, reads DVKVTQSSRYLVKRTGEKVFLECVQDMDHENMFWYRQDPGLGLRLIYFSYDVKMKEKGDIPEGYSVSREKKERFSLILESASTNQTSMYLCASSRVRGPPEQYFGPGTRLTVT.

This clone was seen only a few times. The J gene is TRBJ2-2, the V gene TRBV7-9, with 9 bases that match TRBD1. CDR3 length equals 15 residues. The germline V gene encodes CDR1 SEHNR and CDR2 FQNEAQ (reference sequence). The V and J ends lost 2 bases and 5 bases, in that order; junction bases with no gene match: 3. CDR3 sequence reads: CASSLPQGATGELFF. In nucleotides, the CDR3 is TGTGCCAGCAGCTTACCACAGGGGGCGACCGGGGAGCTGTTTTTT. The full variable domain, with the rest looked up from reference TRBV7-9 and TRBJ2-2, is DTGVSQNPRHKITKRGQNVTFRCDPISEHNRLYWYRQTLGQGPEFLTYFQNEAQLEKSRLLSDRFSAERPKGSFSTLEIQRTEQGDSAMYLCASSLPQGATGELFFGEGSRLTVL.

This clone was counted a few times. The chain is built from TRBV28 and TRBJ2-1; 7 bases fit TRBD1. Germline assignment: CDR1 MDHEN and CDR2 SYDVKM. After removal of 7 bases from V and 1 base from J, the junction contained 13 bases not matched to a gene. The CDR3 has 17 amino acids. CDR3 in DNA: TGTGCCAGCACCCCGCCGAGCACAGGGGTATCCTACAATGAGCAGTTCTTC. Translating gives CASTPPSTGVSYNEQFF. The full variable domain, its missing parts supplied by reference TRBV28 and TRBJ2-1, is DVKVTQSSRYLVKRTGEKVFLECVQDMDHENMFWYRQDPGLGLRLIYFSYDVKMKEKGDIPEGYSVSREKKERFSLILESASTNQTSMYLCASTPPSTGVSYNEQFFGPGTRLTVL.

The CDR3 loop is CASRLAGGREQYF. In nucleotides, the CDR3 is TGTGCCAGCAGGCTAGCGGGAGGTCGGGAGCAGTACTTC. The chain carries TRBV27 and TRBJ2-7, with 11 nucleotides matching TRBD2. The CDR3 runs to 13 residues. CDR1 MNHEY and CDR2 SMNVEV come from the germline V gene (reference sequence). The V and J ends lost 6 bases and 7 bases, in that order; junction bases with no gene match: 5.

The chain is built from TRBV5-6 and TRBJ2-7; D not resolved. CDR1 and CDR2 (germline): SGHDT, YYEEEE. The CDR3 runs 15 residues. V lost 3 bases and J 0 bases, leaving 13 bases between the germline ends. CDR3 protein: CASSSTGQSSYEQYF. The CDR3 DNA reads TGTGCCAGCAGCTCTACTGGCCAGAGCTCCTACGAGCAGTACTTC.

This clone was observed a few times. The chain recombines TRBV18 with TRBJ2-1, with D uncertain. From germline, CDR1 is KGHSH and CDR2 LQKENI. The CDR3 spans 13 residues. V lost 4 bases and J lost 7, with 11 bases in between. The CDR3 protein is CASSLSQENEQFF. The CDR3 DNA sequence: TGTGCCAGCTCACTGAGTCAGGAGAATGAGCAGTTCTTC. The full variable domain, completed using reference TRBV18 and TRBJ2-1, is NAGVMQNPRHLVRRRGQEARLRCSPMKGHSHVYWYRQLPEEGLKFMVYLQKENIIDESGMPKERFSAEFPKEGPSILRIQQVVRGDSAAYFCASSLSQENEQFFGPGTRLTVL.

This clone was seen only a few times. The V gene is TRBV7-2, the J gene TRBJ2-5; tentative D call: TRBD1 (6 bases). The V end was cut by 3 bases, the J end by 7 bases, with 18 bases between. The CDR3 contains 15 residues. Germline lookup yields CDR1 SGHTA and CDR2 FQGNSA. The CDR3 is CASSLNRDLSGTQYF. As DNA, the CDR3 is TGTGCCAGCAGCTTGAACAGGGATCTCTCGGGGACCCAGTACTTC.

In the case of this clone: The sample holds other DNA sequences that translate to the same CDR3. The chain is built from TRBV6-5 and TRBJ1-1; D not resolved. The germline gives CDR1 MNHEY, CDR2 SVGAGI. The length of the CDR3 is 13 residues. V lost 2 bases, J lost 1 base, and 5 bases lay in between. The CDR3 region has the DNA TGTGCCAGCAGTTACCAGAAGAACACTGAAGCTTTCTTT. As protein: CASSYQKNTEAFF.

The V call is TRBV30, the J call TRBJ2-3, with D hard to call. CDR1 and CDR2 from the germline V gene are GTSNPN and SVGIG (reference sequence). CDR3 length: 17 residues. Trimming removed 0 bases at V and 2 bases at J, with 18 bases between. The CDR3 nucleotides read TGTGCCTGGAGTGTATCCCGGGTTAGCAGATCCACAGATACGCAGTATTTT. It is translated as CAWSVSRVSRSTDTQYF.

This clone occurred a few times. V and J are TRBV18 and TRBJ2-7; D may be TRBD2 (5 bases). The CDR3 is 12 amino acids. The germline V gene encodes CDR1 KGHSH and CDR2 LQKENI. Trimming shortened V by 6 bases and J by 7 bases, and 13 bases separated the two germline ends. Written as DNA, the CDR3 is TGTGCCAGCTCCCCTACAGCGGCAGAGCAGTACTTC. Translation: CASSPTAAEQYF.

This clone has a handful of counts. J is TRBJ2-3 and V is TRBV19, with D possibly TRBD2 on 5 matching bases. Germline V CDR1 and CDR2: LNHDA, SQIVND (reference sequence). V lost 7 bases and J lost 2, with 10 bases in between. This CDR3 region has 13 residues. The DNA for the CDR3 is TGTGCCAGTACGGGGTGGAACACAGATACGCAGTATTTT. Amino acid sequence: CASTGWNTDTQYF.

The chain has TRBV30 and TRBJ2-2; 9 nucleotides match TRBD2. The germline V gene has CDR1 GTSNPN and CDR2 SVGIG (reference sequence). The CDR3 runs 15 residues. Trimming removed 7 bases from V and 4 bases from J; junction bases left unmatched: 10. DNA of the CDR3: TGTGCCTTCTATCCACTAGCGGGTACCACCGGGGAGCTGTTTTTT. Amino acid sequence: CAFYPLAGTTGELFF. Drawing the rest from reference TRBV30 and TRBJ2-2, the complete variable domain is SQTIHQWPATLVQPVGSPLSLECTVEGTSNPNLYWYRQAAGRGLQLLFYSVGIGQISSEVPQNLSASRPQDRQFILSSKKLLLSDSGFYLCAFYPLAGTTGELFFGEGSRLTVL.

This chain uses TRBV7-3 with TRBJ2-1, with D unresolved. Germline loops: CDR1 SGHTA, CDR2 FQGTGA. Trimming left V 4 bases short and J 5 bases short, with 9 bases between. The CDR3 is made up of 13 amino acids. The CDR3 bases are TGTGCCAGCAGCTCTATGCGCAACAATGAGCAGTTCTTC. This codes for CASSSMRNNEQFF.

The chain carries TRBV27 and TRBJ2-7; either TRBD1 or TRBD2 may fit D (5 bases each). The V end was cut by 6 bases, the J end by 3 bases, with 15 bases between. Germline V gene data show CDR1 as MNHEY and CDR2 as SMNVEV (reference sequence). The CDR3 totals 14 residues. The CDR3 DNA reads TGTGCCAGCAGCCCTGCTGGGGACCTCTACGAGCAGTACTTC. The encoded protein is CASSPAGDLYEQYF.